Detailed here is one T cell receptor (beta chain). Its ends do not fully match the called genes, so a read error is possible. The sample comes from a study of tumor and adjacent non-tumor tissue in lung cancer. Study background: Patients were aged roughly 31 to 76, 10 men and about 5 women, stage I to III.

No cell sorting was done before RNA was extracted from the tissue. The library came from three nested PCR rounds adapted from ARM-PCR protocols. From the multiplex PCR reads, TCRdb called clonotypes with MiXCR, one entry per CDR3 protein. The sample records roughly 120,000 distinct CDR3 sequences, roughly 77% being singletons. Sequences were obtained from lung tumor tissue. This TCR was recovered from a woman aged 60 to 75 with non-small cell lung cancer.

The CDR3 coding sequence is TGTGTCAGCAACCCCAACAGCGTAATTACCACAGATACGCAGTATTTT. Translation: CVSNPNSVITTDTQYF. This sequence joins TRBV11-2 and TRBJ2-3; D gene ambiguous. From germline, CDR1 is SGHAT and CDR2 FQNNGV. The CDR3 is made up of 16 amino acids.